This is a list of T cell receptor beta chains from one sample in a study of blood T cell repertoires in COVID-19. The method was immunoSEQ multiplex PCR; TCRdb's version includes in-frame clones alone and lacks a portion of them. The repertoire consists of more than 300,000 clones, with roughly 87% occurring once and the leading ten covering 5.1%. Sequenced material: PBMCs or T cells enriched from blood (not recorded which). These receptor sequences come from a woman aged 45 to 65 who had recovered from COVID-19. Both conserved end residues are part of each CDR3. The D gene is left open where the match is weak. Not every row has a clone size; where given, it reads once, few, many or a size class.

j_call clone_size d_call v_call cdr3_aa cdr3_nt
TRBJ2-6 . . TRBV19 CASSSSFYGGGGSGANVLTF TGTGCCAGTAGTTCCAGTTTCTATGGCGGAGGAGGATCTGGGGCCAACGTCCTGACTTTC
TRBJ2-1 once . TRBV4-3 CASSQEGGVPYNEQFF TGCGCCAGCAGCCAGGAGGGCGGGGTCCCTTACAATGAGCAGTTCTTC
TRBJ1-4 few . TRBV4-3 CASSQQSGELRKLFF TGCGCCAGCAGCCAACAATCAGGGGAGCTTCGAAAACTGTTTTTT
TRBJ1-2 . . TRBV21-1 CASSKGGERGTYGYTF TGTGCCAGCAGCAAAGGTGGTGAGAGGGGGACCTATGGCTACACCTTC
TRBJ2-1 . TRBD2 TRBV7-2 CASSFGLAEGFFRDEQFF TGTGCCAGCAGCTTTGGACTAGCGGAAGGGTTCTTTCGGGATGAGCAGTTCTTC
TRBJ1-2 . . TRBV5-1 CASSLGQTGGGYTF TGCGCCAGCAGCTTGGGCCAGACCGGGGGTGGCTACACCTTC
TRBJ2-2 once . TRBV27 CASSFRTGLAGELFF TGTGCCAGCAGTTTTAGGACGGGACTGGCCGGGGAGCTGTTTTTT
TRBJ2-5 . TRBD1 TRBV27 CASSLMRGRQETQYF TGTGCCAGCAGTTTAATGAGGGGGCGCCAAGAGACCCAGTACTTC
TRBJ1-1 . TRBD1 TRBV6-5 CASAETGYTEAFF TGTGCCAGCGCTGAGACAGGGTACACTGAAGCTTTCTTT
TRBJ2-3 . . TRBV9 CASSVEDRDTQYF TGTGCCAGCAGCGTTGAGGACAGAGATACGCAGTATTTT
TRBJ1-2 . TRBD1 TRBV19 CASSTRRTGDNYGYTF TGTGCCAGTAGTACCCGACGGACAGGGGATAACTATGGCTACACCTTC
TRBJ2-2 . . TRBV11-1 CASSFGQNTGELFF TGTGCCAGCAGCTTCGGACAGAACACCGGGGAGCTGTTTTTT
TRBJ2-7 . . TRBV2 CASSDAGGLYEQYF TGTGCCAGCAGTGATGCCGGAGGGTTATACGAGCAGTACTTC
TRBJ2-7 . TRBD2 TRBV5-5 CASSAGLAVYEQYF TGTGCCAGCAGCGCGGGACTAGCGGTTTACGAGCAGTACTTC
TRBJ1-6 . . TRBV6-5 CASRKEVNSPLHF TGTGCCAGCAGGAAAGAGGTTAATTCACCCCTCCACTTT
TRBJ1-3 . . TRBV9 CASSEGWSGNTIYF TGTGCCAGCAGCGAGGGGTGGTCTGGAAACACCATATATTTT
TRBJ1-1 once . TRBV27 CASSLLGQIDTEAFF TGTGCCAGCAGTTTACTCGGACAGATAGACACTGAAGCTTTCTTT
TRBJ2-7 . TRBD2 TRBV4-2 CASSQFRGGTYEQYF TGTGCCAGCAGCCAATTCCGGGGGGGTACCTACGAGCAGTACTTC
TRBJ1-2 . TRBD1 TRBV9 CASSAQSGGRRGYGYTF TGTGCCAGCAGCGCTCAATCAGGGGGCCGCCGCGGCTATGGCTACACCTTC
TRBJ2-7 . TRBD2 TRBV11-2 CASSARLAAYEQYF TGTGCCAGCAGCGCCAGACTAGCGGCATACGAGCAGTACTTC
TRBJ2-3 . TRBD2 TRBV11-2 CASSRATSGGDTQYF TGTGCCAGCAGCCGGGCCACTAGCGGAGGGGATACGCAGTATTTT
TRBJ1-2 . . TRBV12-3/TRBV12-4 CASRPSGGGYTF TGTGCCAGCAGGCCCTCCGGGGGTGGCTACACCTTC